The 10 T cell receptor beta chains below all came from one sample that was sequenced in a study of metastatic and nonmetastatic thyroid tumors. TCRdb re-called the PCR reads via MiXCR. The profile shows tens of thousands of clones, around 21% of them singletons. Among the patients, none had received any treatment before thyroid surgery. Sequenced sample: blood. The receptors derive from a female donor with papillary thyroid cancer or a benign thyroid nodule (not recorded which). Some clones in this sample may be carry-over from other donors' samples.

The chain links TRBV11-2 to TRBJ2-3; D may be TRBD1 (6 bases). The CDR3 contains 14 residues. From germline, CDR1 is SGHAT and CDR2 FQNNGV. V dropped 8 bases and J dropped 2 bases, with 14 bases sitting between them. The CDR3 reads CASRPGQYTDTQYF. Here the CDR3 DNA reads TGTGCCAGCCGCCCGGGACAATACACAGATACGCAGTATTTT.

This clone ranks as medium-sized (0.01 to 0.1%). The CDR3, as DNA: TGTGCCAGCAGTGACCCCTCCGGGACAGGGTACGGCTACACCTTC. As protein: CASSDPSGTGYGYTF. The chain combines TRBV6-1 with TRBJ1-2, with 9 bases aligning to TRBD1. The CDR3 has 15 amino acids. Germline trimming cut 3 bases from V and 8 bases from J; bases unmatched to any gene: 10. Germline V lookup: CDR1 MNHNS, CDR2 SASEGT.

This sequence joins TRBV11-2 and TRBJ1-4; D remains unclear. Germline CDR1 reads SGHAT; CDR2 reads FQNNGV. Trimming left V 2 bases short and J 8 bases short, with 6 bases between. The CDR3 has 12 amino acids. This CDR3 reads CASSLNSEKLFF. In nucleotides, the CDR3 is TGTGCCAGCAGCTTAAATAGCGAAAAACTGTTTTTT.

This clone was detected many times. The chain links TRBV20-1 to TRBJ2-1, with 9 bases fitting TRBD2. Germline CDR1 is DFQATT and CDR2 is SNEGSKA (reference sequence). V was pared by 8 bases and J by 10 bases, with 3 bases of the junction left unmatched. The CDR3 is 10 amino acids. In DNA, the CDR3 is TGCAGTCGACTAGCGGAAGAGCAGTTCTTC. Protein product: CSRLAEEQFF.

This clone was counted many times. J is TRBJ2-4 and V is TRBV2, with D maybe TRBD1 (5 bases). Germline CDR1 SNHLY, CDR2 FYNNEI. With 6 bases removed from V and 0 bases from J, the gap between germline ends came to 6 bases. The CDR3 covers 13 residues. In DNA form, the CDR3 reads TGTGCCAGCAGCCAGGGAGCCAAAAACATTCAGTACTTC. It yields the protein CASSQGAKNIQYF.

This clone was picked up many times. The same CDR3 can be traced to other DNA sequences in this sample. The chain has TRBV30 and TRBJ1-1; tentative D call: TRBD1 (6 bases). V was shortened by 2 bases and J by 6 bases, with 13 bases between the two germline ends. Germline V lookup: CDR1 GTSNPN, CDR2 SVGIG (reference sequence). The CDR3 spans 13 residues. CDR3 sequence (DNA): TGTGCCTGGAGTCGCAGGGGTCGATCTGAAGCTTTCTTT. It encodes CAWSRRGRSEAFF.

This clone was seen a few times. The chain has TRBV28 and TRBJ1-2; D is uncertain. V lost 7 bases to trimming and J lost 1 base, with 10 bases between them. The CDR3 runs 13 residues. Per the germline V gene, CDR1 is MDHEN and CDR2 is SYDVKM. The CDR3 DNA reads TGTGCCAGCACAGATATAAGTAACTATGGCTACACCTTC. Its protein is CASTDISNYGYTF.

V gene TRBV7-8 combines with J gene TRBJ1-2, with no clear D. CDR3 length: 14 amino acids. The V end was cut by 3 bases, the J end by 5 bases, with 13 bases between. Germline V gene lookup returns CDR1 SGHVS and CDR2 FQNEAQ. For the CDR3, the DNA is TGTGCCAGCAGCTTTCGGGTATCAAAGTATGGCTACACCTTC. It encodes CASSFRVSKYGYTF.

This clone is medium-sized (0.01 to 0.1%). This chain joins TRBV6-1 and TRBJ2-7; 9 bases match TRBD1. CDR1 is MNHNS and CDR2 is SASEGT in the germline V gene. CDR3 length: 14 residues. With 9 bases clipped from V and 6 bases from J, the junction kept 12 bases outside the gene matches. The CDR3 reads CASTAGTGFFEQYF. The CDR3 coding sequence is TGTGCCAGTACAGCCGGGACAGGGTTCTTCGAGCAGTACTTC.

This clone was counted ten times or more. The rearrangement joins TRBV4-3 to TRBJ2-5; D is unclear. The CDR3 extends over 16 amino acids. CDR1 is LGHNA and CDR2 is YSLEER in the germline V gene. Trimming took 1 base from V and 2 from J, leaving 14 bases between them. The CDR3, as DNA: TGCGCCAGCAGCCAAGGGTTTACAGTAGGACAAGAGACCCAGTACTTC. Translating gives CASSQGFTVGQETQYF.